These 29 T cell receptor beta chains were all obtained from the same sample, sequenced in a study of Graves' ophthalmopathy and Graves' hyperthyroidism. Transcripts of RNA were the source for amplifying TCR beta CDR3 regions. First-round RT-PCR with HTBI primers preceded a second-round multiplex PCR. One entry per CDR3 protein, called by TCRdb with MiXCR from the multiplex PCR reads. The profile covers approximately 1.2 million distinct CDR3 sequences, with about 40% appearing a single time and around 10% taken by the ten largest. Material for sequencing was peripheral blood or thyroid tissue (not recorded which). These receptors were taken from an adult man with Graves' hyperthyroidism.

This clonotype occurred many times. The chain uses TRBV6-5 and TRBJ2-7, with 10 bases fitting TRBD2. The germline gives CDR1 MNHEY, CDR2 SVGAGI. Trimming cost V 6 bases and J 1 base; bases outside gene matches: 3. The CDR3 sequence is 14 residues long. CDR3 in amino acids: CASSYSGRSYEQYF. The CDR3 region has the DNA TGTGCCAGCAGCTATAGCGGGAGGTCCTACGAGCAGTACTTC.

This chain links TRBV29-1 with TRBJ1-1, with TRBD1 as a possible D gene (5 bases). V lost 5 bases to trimming and J lost 11 bases, with 15 bases between them. CDR3 length: 11 residues. Germline V gives CDR1 SQVTM, CDR2 ANQGSEA. The CDR3 here is CSVSQGFLAFF. CDR3 nucleotides: TGCAGCGTTTCTCAGGGATTTCTTGCTTTCTTT.

The gene calls are TRBV7-3 and TRBJ2-7; TRBD1 matches at 8 bases. Germline V lookup: CDR1 SGHTA, CDR2 FQGTGA. V trimming: 2 bases; J trimming: 12 bases; junction bases outside the gene matches: 9. The CDR3 is made up of 13 amino acids. The CDR3 coding sequence is TGTGCCAGCAGCTTAGGACAGGGATTAAGTTGGTACTTC. The encoded protein is CASSLGQGLSWYF.

This rearrangement joins TRBV28 to TRBJ1-5; D is unclear. Trimming removed 4 bases from V and 5 bases from J, with 3 bases in between. Germline V lookup: CDR1 MDHEN, CDR2 SYDVKM. This CDR3 has 11 amino acids. The CDR3 bases are TGTGCCAGCAGTTCCGATCAGCCCCAGCATTTT. It translates to CASSSDQPQHF.

About this clonotype itself: The junction departs from germline at one end; a sequencing error may be responsible. The chain combines TRBV10-3 with TRBJ1-2, with D maybe TRBD1 (6 bases). The CDR3 contains 12 residues. CDR1 and CDR2 from the germline V gene are ENHRY and SYGVKD. CDR3 sequence: CAVSETGYGYTF. CDR3 in DNA: TGTGCCGTCAGTGAGACAGGCTATGGCTACACCTTC.

On this clonotype: No conserved phenylalanine or tryptophan ends this CDR3, so it is likely a read error. Because the CDR3's place on the DNA is in doubt, the DNA is left out and the CDR3 is given as listed by TCRdb. The genes are TRBV24-1 and TRBJ2-5; the table's D call, TRBD1, has no DNA check behind it. The length of the CDR3 is 17 amino acids, counting both ends. CDR1 is KGHDR and CDR2 is SFDVKD in the germline V gene. The CDR3 region is CATSHSREGSYGYTFGS.

This clonotype occurred many times. This rearrangement joins TRBV12-3 or TRBV12-4 to TRBJ1-1; D gene ambiguous. Trimming left V 3 bases short and J 9 bases short, with 14 bases between. This CDR3 has 13 residues. The CDR3 loop is CASSFGRMEKAFF. The CDR3 DNA is TGTGCCAGCAGTTTCGGGCGAATGGAAAAAGCTTTCTTT.

J is TRBJ1-5 and V is TRBV24-1, with D unresolved. The germline V and J ends were trimmed by 11 bases and 2 bases, with 18 bases remaining between them. This CDR3 is built from 15 residues. Looked up from germline, CDR1 is KGHDR and CDR2 is SFDVKD. In nucleotides, the CDR3 is TGTGCCAGCCTTAGGGTGGGTGAAGGCAATCAGCCCCAGCATTTT. Translating it yields CASLRVGEGNQPQHF.

In its sample, this clonotype was seen a few times. The rearrangement links TRBV19 to TRBJ2-3; TRBD1 agrees at 8 bases. This CDR3 has 11 residues. Germline CDR1 reads LNHDA; CDR2 reads SQIVND (reference sequence). Germline trimming cut 4 bases from V and 10 bases from J; bases unmatched to any gene: 1. DNA for the CDR3: TGTGCCAGTAGTAGACAGGGGTCGCAGTATTTT. This encodes CASSRQGSQYF.

In regard to this clonotype: The junction and the germline gene differ at one end; a read error may be behind it. The rearrangement links TRBV7-8 to TRBJ1-3; D is unresolved. CDR1 and CDR2 (germline): SGHVS, FQNEAQ. The CDR3 is made up of 12 amino acids. The chain's CDR3 is CASSLGRNTLYF. As DNA, the CDR3 is TGTGCCAGCAGCTTAGGGCGAAACACCCTATATTTT.

Regarding this clonotype: No DNA is shown, since the ends of the CDR3 on it are uncertain; the CDR3 is the one TCRdb lists. V and J are TRBV7-2 and TRBJ1-2. The CDR3 is 12 amino acids long, termini counted. CDR1 SGHTA and CDR2 FQGNSA come from the germline V gene. CDR3 region: CASSYDVGVGTF.

About this clonotype: A much bigger clone sits one base away, suggesting this may be a read error. V is TRBV7-9 and J is TRBJ2-7; possibly TRBD1 or TRBD2 for D (5 bases each). The CDR3 has 15 residues. The germline gives CDR1 SEHNR, CDR2 FQNEAQ (reference sequence). V lost 5 bases to trimming and J lost 9 bases, with 23 bases between them. The CDR3 DNA reads TGTGCCAGCAGCACCTTGGGGCTAGCAGCTTCCGGGCAGTACTTC. Translated: CASSTLGLAASGQYF.

The chain employs TRBV7-6 and TRBJ1-3; TRBD1 might be the D (5 bases). V shed 5 bases and J shed 3 bases, with 11 bases lying between them. Germline lookup yields CDR1 SGHVS and CDR2 FNYEAQ. The CDR3 runs to 14 residues. The CDR3 protein is CASSAGSDGNTIYF. In DNA, the CDR3 is TGTGCCAGCAGCGCAGGGTCCGATGGAAACACCATATATTTT.

This clonotype has only a few counts. The rearrangement uses TRBV5-1 and TRBJ1-1, with a possible D match to TRBD1 (6 bases). The germline V gene encodes CDR1 SGHRS and CDR2 YFSETQ. CDR3 length equals 17 residues. V lost 4 bases and J lost 3, with 22 bases in between. This CDR3 reads CASSPGGRGREYTEAFF. The CDR3 DNA reads as TGCGCCAGCAGCCCCGGCGGCAGGGGTAGGGAGTACACTGAAGCTTTCTTT.

This clonotype came up many times. The chain links TRBV20-1 to TRBJ1-1; D call uncertain. Trimming cost V 0 bases and J 4 bases, with 12 bases left between them. Germline V gene data show CDR1 as DFQATT and CDR2 as SNEGSKA (reference sequence). This CDR3 has 14 amino acids. The CDR3 coding sequence is TGCAGTGCTAGAGATCTACAGTTTAGCACTGAAGCTTTCTTT. Its translation is CSARDLQFSTEAFF.

This clonotype was found many times. The chain carries TRBV10-3 and TRBJ1-5; perhaps TRBD1 as D (5 bases). CDR3 size: 13 residues. Trimming pared 9 bases from V and 3 bases from J, leaving 12 bases between. Germline CDR1 ENHRY, CDR2 SYGVKD. The CDR3 region is CAIRGSLNQPQHF. CDR3 nucleotide sequence: TGTGCCATAAGGGGCTCCCTCAATCAGCCCCAGCATTTT.

The CDR3 DNA reads as TGTGCCAGCAGTTACGACCGGGACAGGGGGATTGGGGGAGCCTACGAGCAGTACTTC. It specifies CASSYDRDRGIGGAYEQYF. The chain is built from TRBV6-2 or TRBV6-3 and TRBJ2-7, with 11 bases aligning to TRBD1. Trimming removed 2 bases from V and 2 bases from J; junction bases left unmatched: 14. The CDR3 is 19 residues long. Germline CDR1 reads MNHEY; CDR2 reads SVGEGT.

J is TRBJ1-2 and V is TRBV25-1, with TRBD1 matching 8 bases. Germline assignment: CDR1 MGHDK and CDR2 SYGVNS. This CDR3 contains 14 residues. Trimming cost V 4 bases and J 6 bases; bases outside gene matches: 7. CDR3 DNA: TGTGCCAGCAGTGTAGCGACAGGGGTTGATGGCTACACCTTC. It encodes CASSVATGVDGYTF.

This clonotype has ten or more counts. The DNA for the CDR3 is TGTGCCAGCAGCGCCGGATCGACGGTATCAACAAGCGAGCAGTACTTC. Amino acids: CASSAGSTVSTSEQYF. This chain joins TRBV9 and TRBJ2-7; D uncertain. Trimming cost V 3 bases and J 6 bases, with 22 bases left between them. Germline V CDR1 and CDR2: SGDLS, YYNGEE. The CDR3 length is 16 residues.

The chain links TRBV6-5 to TRBJ2-7, with 7 bases identical to TRBD2. The CDR3 extends over 18 amino acids. Losses at the gene ends were 2 bases for V and 3 bases for J; bases not matched to a gene: 16. The germline V gene has CDR1 MNHEY and CDR2 SVGAGI. In DNA form, the CDR3 reads TGTGCCAGCAGTTACCGGATAGCAGCGGGAATGAATGTCTACGAGCAGTACTTC. This codes for CASSYRIAAGMNVYEQYF.

The V gene is TRBV29-1, the J gene TRBJ1-1; D unresolved. Germline CDR1 is SQVTM and CDR2 is ANQGSEA. V was cut by 0 bases and J by 11 bases, with 4 bases left in between. There are 9 residues in the CDR3. CDR3 region: CSVEDGAFF. In nucleotides, the CDR3 is TGCAGCGTTGAAGATGGGGCTTTCTTT.

Note on this clonotype: The junction departs from the called germline gene at one end, perhaps through a read error. The chain employs TRBV10-3 and TRBJ1-4; no clear D gene. The CDR3 has 15 amino acids. Per germline, CDR1 ENHRY and CDR2 SYGVKD. CDR3: CASSYSAGDSGKLFF. The CDR3 region has the DNA TGTGCCAGCAGTTACTCGGCAGGCGACTCTGGAAAACTGTTTTTT.

This clonotype was counted many times. V is TRBV7-2 and J is TRBJ2-5; D ambiguous. This CDR3 has 15 residues. V was trimmed by 2 bases and J by 5 bases, leaving 15 bases between them. Germline assignment: CDR1 SGHTA and CDR2 FQGNSA. CDR3 in amino acids: CASSLSRQARETQYF. The DNA of the CDR3 is TGTGCCAGCAGCTTATCCCGGCAGGCCAGGGAGACCCAGTACTTC.

This clonotype was seen repeatedly, ten times or more. This chain uses TRBV20-1 with TRBJ2-5, with D perhaps TRBD1 (5 bases). Germline V gene data show CDR1 as DFQATT and CDR2 as SNEGSKA (reference sequence). The CDR3 totals 14 residues. Trimming stripped 1 base from V and 0 bases from J, with 9 bases between. CDR3 residues: CSARGPGNQETQYF. The CDR3 coding sequence is TGCAGTGCTAGAGGTCCAGGGAACCAAGAGACCCAGTACTTC.

V gene TRBV19 combines with J gene TRBJ2-7; 7 nucleotides agree with TRBD1. CDR3 length: 13 residues. Trimming took 3 bases from V and 5 from J; bases not matched to a gene: 4. CDR1 and CDR2 from the germline V gene are LNHDA and SQIVND (reference sequence). The CDR3 sequence is CASSIRTGNEQYF. The DNA of the CDR3 is TGTGCCAGTAGTATCCGGACAGGCAACGAGCAGTACTTC.

There are many counts of this clonotype. The genes are TRBV20-1 and TRBJ1-6; D is undetermined. This CDR3 comprises 13 residues. Germline V gene data show CDR1 as DFQATT and CDR2 as SNEGSKA (reference sequence). V was pared by 6 bases and J by 5 bases, with 11 bases between. In DNA, the CDR3 is TGCAGTGCACCGGAGGTCAATAATTCACCCCTCCACTTT. It yields the protein CSAPEVNNSPLHF.

This chain connects TRBV10-3 to TRBJ1-6; D is perhaps TRBD1 (6 bases). Trimming shortened V by 2 bases and J by 6 bases, and 20 bases separated the two germline ends. CDR1 is ENHRY and CDR2 is SYGVKD in the germline V gene. This CDR3 region has 18 residues. Written as DNA, the CDR3 is TGTGCCATCAGTGAGACCAAGATAATTAGACAGGTTAATTCACCCCTCCACTTT. The encoded protein is CAISETKIIRQVNSPLHF.

Many counts were recorded for this clonotype. This rearrangement joins TRBV19 to TRBJ2-5, with 9 bases lining up with TRBD2. The CDR3 consists of 13 residues. J was trimmed by 5 bases and V by 4 bases; bases with no gene match: 2. Looked up from germline, CDR1 is LNHDA and CDR2 is SQIVND (reference sequence). The CDR3 region has the DNA TGTGCCAGTAGTAGGACTAGCGTGGAGACCCAGTACTTC. Amino acids: CASSRTSVETQYF.

This clonotype was detected many times. V usage is TRBV7-2 and J usage is TRBJ1-1; 7 nucleotides align to TRBD1. This CDR3 contains 14 residues. Germline lookup yields CDR1 SGHTA and CDR2 FQGNSA. Trimming removed 4 bases from V and 6 bases from J; junction bases left unmatched: 8. The CDR3 DNA reads as TGTGCCAGCAGCTCTGACAGGGAAGCGGCTGAAGCTTTCTTT. Its translation is CASSSDREAAEAFF.